The rows below give T cell receptor beta chains drawn from one sample of a study of blood T cell repertoires in COVID-19. Repertoires were generated with immunoSEQ multiplex PCR, while TCRdb's copy carries only in-frame clones and drops some. The table lists some 200,000 clones, around 85% of them singletons. Input material: peripheral blood. These receptors originate from a woman in her seventies with COVID-19, enrolled during active disease. Each CDR3 is given with its conserved first and last residue. A D gene is named only where the DNA matches it firmly. Clone sizes are given selectively: once, few, many, or a class where the clone is expanded.

d_call clone_size j_call v_call cdr3_aa cdr3_nt
TRBD2 once TRBJ2-1 TRBV11-2 CASSLNPSGSYNEQFF TGTGCCAGCAGCTTGAACCCTAGCGGATCCTACAATGAGCAGTTCTTC
NA NA TRBJ1-1 TRBV21-1 CASSVDRNTEAFF TGTGCCAGCAGTGTCGACAGAAACACTGAAGCTTTCTTT
NA NA TRBJ1-4 TRBV11-3 CASSQNEKLFF TGTGCCAGCAGCCAAAATGAAAAACTGTTTTTT
NA NA TRBJ2-1 TRBV11-3 CASSPRGGEQFF TGTGCCAGCAGCCCCCGGGGAGGTGAGCAGTTCTTC
NA NA TRBJ1-2 TRBV6-5 CASRGVVGYTF TGTGCCAGCAGAGGAGTGGTCGGCTACACCTTC
NA NA TRBJ1-2 TRBV19 CASSINGQNYGYTF TGTGCCAGTAGTATAAACGGACAGAACTATGGCTACACCTTC
TRBD1 NA TRBJ2-1 TRBV4-3 CASSQELVGQGFYNEQFF TGCGCCAGCAGCCAAGAACTTGTGGGACAGGGGTTTTACAATGAGCAGTTCTTC
NA once TRBJ2-3 TRBV9 CASSPQVTQYF TGTGCCAGCAGCCCACAGGTTACGCAGTATTTT
NA NA TRBJ2-2 TRBV3-1/TRBV3-2 CASSQGGTAPVGELFF TGTGCCAGCAGCCAAGGCGGGACGGCACCGGTCGGGGAGCTGTTTTTT
NA NA TRBJ2-2 TRBV4-2 CASSQDRIYQNGELFF TGTGCCAGCAGCCAAGATCGCATTTATCAGAACGGGGAGCTGTTTTTT
TRBD1 NA TRBJ1-2 TRBV6-2/TRBV6-3 CASSLQGDYGYTF TGTGCCAGCAGTCTACAGGGGGACTATGGCTACACCTTC
NA NA TRBJ2-7 TRBV11-3 CASNQGLNEQYF TGTGCCAGCAACCAGGGATTGAACGAGCAGTACTTC
TRBD1 NA TRBJ1-1 TRBV6-5 CASSYSRQGNTEAFF TGTGCCAGCAGTTACTCGAGACAGGGGAACACTGAAGCTTTCTTT
TRBD1 NA TRBJ2-7 TRBV5-1 CASSQQGFYEQYF TGCGCCAGCAGCCAACAGGGGTTCTACGAGCAGTACTTC
NA NA TRBJ2-3 TRBV30 CAWSVQMSTDTQYF TGTGCCTGGAGTGTGCAGATGAGCACAGATACGCAGTATTTT
TRBD1 NA TRBJ1-4 TRBV5-6 CASSRGQGAANEKLFF TGTGCCAGCAGCCGGGGACAGGGAGCGGCTAATGAAAAACTGTTTTTT
TRBD1 few TRBJ2-7 TRBV9 CASSNGDRGFEQYF TGTGCCAGCAGCAACGGGGACAGGGGCTTCGAGCAGTACTTC
NA NA TRBJ1-2 TRBV3-1/TRBV3-2 CASSLGEGYTF TGTGCCAGCAGCCTCGGTGAGGGCTACACCTTC